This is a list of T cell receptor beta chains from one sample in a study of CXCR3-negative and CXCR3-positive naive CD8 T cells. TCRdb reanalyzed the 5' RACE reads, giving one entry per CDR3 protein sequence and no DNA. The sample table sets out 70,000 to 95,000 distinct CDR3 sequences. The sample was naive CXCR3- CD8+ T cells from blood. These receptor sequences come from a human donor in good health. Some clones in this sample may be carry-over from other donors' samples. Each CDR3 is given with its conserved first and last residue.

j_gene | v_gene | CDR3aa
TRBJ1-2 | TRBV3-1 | CASSQDWAGSYGYTF
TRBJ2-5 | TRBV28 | CASSPVLIQERETQYF
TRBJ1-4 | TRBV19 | CASSPLGTDVNEKLFF
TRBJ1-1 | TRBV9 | CASSVVVASRTEAFF
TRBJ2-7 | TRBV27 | CASSSANGRDEQYF
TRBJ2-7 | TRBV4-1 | CASSQDAQGRDEQYF
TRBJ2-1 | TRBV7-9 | CASSSVAGTSWNEQFF
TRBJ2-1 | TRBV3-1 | CASSQDDGSQFF
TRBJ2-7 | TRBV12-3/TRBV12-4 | CASRSSSGAKDEQYF
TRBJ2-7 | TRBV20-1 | CSARDGGLAGVSYEQYF
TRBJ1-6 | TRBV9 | CASSAEGDRSPLHF
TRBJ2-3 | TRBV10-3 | CAISTLAGGRIDTQYF
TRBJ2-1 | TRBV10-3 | CAISEPVLAGIYNEQFF
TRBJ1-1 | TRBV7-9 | CASSLEGVPEAFF
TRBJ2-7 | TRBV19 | CASSIIGSSYEQYF
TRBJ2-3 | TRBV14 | CASSQDAPGTVIRGTDTQYF
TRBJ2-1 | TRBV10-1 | CASSEAGGLEQFF
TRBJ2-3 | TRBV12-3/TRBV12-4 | CASTPEGLGEDTQYF
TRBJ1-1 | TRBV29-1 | CSVEDLEPEAFF
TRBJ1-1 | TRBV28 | CASYEWGDTEAFF
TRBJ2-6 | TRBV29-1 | CSVEEALASRANVLTF
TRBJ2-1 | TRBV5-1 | CASSLARVAGGHEQFF
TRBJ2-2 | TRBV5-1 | CASSLGRTDYTGELFF
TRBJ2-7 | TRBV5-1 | CASSLTGPPSEQYF
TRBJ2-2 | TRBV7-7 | CASSPRTESGLGELFF
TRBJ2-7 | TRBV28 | CASSLIYEQYF
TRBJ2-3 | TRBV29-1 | CSVGGGVTDTQYF
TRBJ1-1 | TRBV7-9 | CASSFGPYTEAFF
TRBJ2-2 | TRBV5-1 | CASSLGSGLFF
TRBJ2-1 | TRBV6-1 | CASTSTGDEQFF
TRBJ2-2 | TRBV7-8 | CASSLVDGEELFF
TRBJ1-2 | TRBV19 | CASSWAGNNYGYTF
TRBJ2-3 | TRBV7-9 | CAIGATRGLTDTQYF
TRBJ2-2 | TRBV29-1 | CSVIGTSVRGTGELFF
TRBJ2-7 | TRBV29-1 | CSAGTSREDEQYF
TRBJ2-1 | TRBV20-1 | CSARSYEAYNEQFF
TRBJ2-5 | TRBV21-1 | CAAPIAGGPRETQYF
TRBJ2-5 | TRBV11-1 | CASSLDGETQYF
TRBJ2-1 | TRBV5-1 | CASSSGLGYNEQFF
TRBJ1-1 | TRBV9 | CASSVDLGTEAFF
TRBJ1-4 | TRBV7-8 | CASSLGPRQKLFF
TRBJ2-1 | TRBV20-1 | CSARDPDKVEQFF
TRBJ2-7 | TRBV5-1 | CASSLVPYEQYF
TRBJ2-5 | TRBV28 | CASSLAGEGETQYF
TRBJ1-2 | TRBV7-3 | CASSPNPDPGQQNYGYTF
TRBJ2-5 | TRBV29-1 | CSVDSTETQYF
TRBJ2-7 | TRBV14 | CASSQEALGQGSLSSYEQYF
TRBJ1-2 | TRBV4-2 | CASSQPADPNYGYTF
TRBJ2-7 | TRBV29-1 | CSVVGTSVYEQYF
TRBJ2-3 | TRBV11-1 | CASSLNPRSGDTDTQYF
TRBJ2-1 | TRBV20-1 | CSARSSGGPYNEQFF